The clone carrying this T cell receptor (beta chain) was picked up a small number of times. The CDR3 is 17 amino acids. V was cut by 3 bases and J by 0 bases, with 15 bases left in between. Looked up from germline, CDR1 is MGHRA and CDR2 is YSYEKL. The entry originates in a study of neoadjuvant anti-PD-1 for oral cavity cancer. The wider study: Before surgery, most patients got three to four biweekly 3 mg/kg nivolumab doses. Non-progressing patients received a fourth nivolumab dose near day 43, then surgery on days 50-56.

Here immunoSEQ multiplex PCR was the method, and the copy in TCRdb shows in-frame clones only, minus some. The data show approximately 32,000 clones, approximately 87% seen once. Patients had newly diagnosed, untreated stage II-IVA oral cavity squamous cell carcinoma. PBMCs were not maintained or expanded in culture before analysis. The chain links TRBV4-1 to TRBJ2-1, with D perhaps TRBD2 (6 bases). The TCR comes from a person aged 35 to 85 with oral cavity squamous cell carcinoma. This material consisted of PBMCs, taken before nivolumab (anti-PD-1) treatment. The CDR3 sequence: CASSHLLTRSSYNEQFF. CDR3 coding DNA: TGCGCCAGCAGCCACCTATTGACTAGGAGCTCCTACAATGAGCAGTTCTTC.